The 19 T cell receptor beta chains in this list originate from one sample, sequenced in a study of blood T cells in healthy people across ages. Together with a sample-barcoded 5' primer, a J-beta primer mix was included in a second PCR lasting 7 to 11 cycles. TCRdb called the 5' RACE reads again in MiXCR, with one record for every CDR3 protein. The table shows about a million distinct CDR3 sequences, with approximately 38% occurring only once. The sample taken for sequencing was blood. The receptor set was obtained from a young man in good health.

Concerning this clonotype itself: An end of the junction does not agree with germline; a read error may underlie this. The chain links TRBV10-2 to TRBJ2-5; D gene unclear. The CDR3 consists of 15 residues. Germline loops: CDR1 WSHSY, CDR2 SAAADI. The CDR3 sequence: CASSESSLSQATQYF. CDR3 bases: TGCGCCAGCAGTGAGTCCAGCCTGTCGCAAGCGACCCAGTACTTC.

The chain combines TRBV7-2 with TRBJ2-3; D possibly corresponds to TRBD1 (6 bases). The CDR3 runs to 14 residues. CDR1 and CDR2 from the germline V gene are SGHTA and FQGNSA. V shed 2 bases and J shed 2 bases, with 8 bases lying between them. CDR3 in DNA: TGTGCCAGCAGCTTACAGGGGCACACAGATACGCAGTATTTT. This sequence encodes CASSLQGHTDTQYF.

This rearrangement joins TRBV28 to TRBJ2-3, with D unresolved. The CDR3 loop spans 15 amino acids. Germline values: CDR1 MDHEN, CDR2 SYDVKM. The ends were cut back, 4 bases at V and 2 bases at J, with 13 bases in the middle. The CDR3 region has the DNA TGTGCCAGCAGTTGCGTTGGGGTATCCACAGATACGCAGTATTTT. This sequence encodes CASSCVGVSTDTQYF.

The table lists this clonotype with a few counts. The V call is TRBV21-1, the J call TRBJ2-3; the table names TRBD1, a call not compared with the DNA. TRBV21-1 is described as a pseudogene. The CDR3 is made up of 17 amino acids. The CDR3 DNA sequence: TGTGCCAGCAGCAAGTCGGACAACCAAACTAGCACAGATACGCAGTATTTT. It translates to CASSKSDNQTSTDTQYF.

The chain employs TRBV6-1 and TRBJ2-1; 9 bases line up with TRBD2. From germline, CDR1 is MNHNS and CDR2 SASEGT. The V and J ends lost 2 bases and 12 bases, in that order; junction bases with no gene match: 5. This CDR3 region has 13 residues. The CDR3 DNA reads as TGTGCCAGCAGTGAAATAGGTAGCGGGGGGCAGTTCTTC. Protein product: CASSEIGSGGQFF.

The rearrangement joins TRBV5-1 to TRBJ2-3; TRBD1 aligns across 9 bases. V shed 4 bases, J shed 1 base, and the junction held 10 bases outside the gene matches. The CDR3 has 17 amino acids. Germline V gene lookup returns CDR1 SGHRS and CDR2 YFSETQ. The CDR3 nucleotides are TGCGCCAGCAGCCAGCCGGGACAGGGAGTGGGCACAGATACGCAGTATTTT. Protein product: CASSQPGQGVGTDTQYF.

The CDR3 reads CASSSSRVDNQPQHF. CDR3 coding DNA: TGTGCCAGCAGTTCATCCAGGGTTGACAATCAGCCCCAGCATTTT. V and J are TRBV6-5 and TRBJ1-5, with TRBD1 as a possible D gene (5 bases). Per germline, CDR1 MNHEY and CDR2 SVGAGI. This CDR3 has 15 amino acids. Trimming took 4 bases from V and 3 from J, leaving 13 bases between them.

The chain employs TRBV20-1 and TRBJ2-2; 7 bases agree with TRBD2. Germline assignment: CDR1 DFQATT and CDR2 SNEGSKA (reference sequence). This CDR3 spans 15 amino acids. V lost 5 bases and J lost 5; bases outside the gene matches: 11. CDR3 in DNA: TGCAGTGCTGCTCGCGGGGGTCCCGGAACCGGGGAGCTGTTTTTT. It specifies CSAARGGPGTGELFF.

The CDR3 loop reads CASGLTPGRGGGKLFF. The DNA of the CDR3 is TGTGCTAGTGGTTTGACCCCGGGCAGAGGAGGTGGAAAACTGTTTTTT. This sequence joins TRBV12-5 and TRBJ1-4; unclear D gene. Trimming pared 2 bases from V and 10 bases from J, leaving 20 bases between. The germline V gene encodes CDR1 LGHNT and CDR2 FRNRAP. The CDR3 length is 16 residues.

This clonotype was recorded a few times. The V and J genes are TRBV5-1 and TRBJ2-2; D is ambiguous. The CDR3 has 16 amino acids. Germline V gene lookup returns CDR1 SGHRS and CDR2 YFSETQ. V lost 4 bases to trimming and J lost 2 bases, with 15 bases between them. The CDR3 sequence: CASSRDGLGNTGELFF. The CDR3 bases are TGCGCCAGCAGCAGGGATGGTTTGGGAAACACCGGGGAGCTGTTTTTT.

This clonotype was recorded many times. This chain connects TRBV5-5 to TRBJ1-4, with no clear D. Trimming took 2 bases from V and 4 from J, leaving 9 bases between them. CDR1 and CDR2 from the germline V gene are SGHKS and YYEKEE (reference sequence). The CDR3 totals 14 residues. CDR3 nucleotides: TGTGCCAGCAGCTTTGGGTCCCTTAATGAAAAACTGTTTTTT. The encoded protein is CASSFGSLNEKLFF.

The rearrangement links TRBV4-3 to TRBJ2-3; D unclear. Germline-derived CDR1 and CDR2 are LGHNA and YSLEER. This CDR3 is 16 amino acids long. V was cut by 2 bases and J by 3 bases, with 15 bases left in between. The CDR3 region is CASSQRYLEVTDTQYF. In nucleotides, the CDR3 is TGCGCCAGCAGCCAACGGTACCTCGAGGTAACAGATACGCAGTATTTT.

This clonotype was seen a handful of times. The rearrangement links TRBV20-1 to TRBJ2-3; D is uncertain. The ends were cut back, 1 base at V and 2 bases at J, with 10 bases in the middle. From germline, CDR1 is DFQATT and CDR2 SNEGSKA (reference sequence). The CDR3 has 14 residues. The CDR3 DNA sequence: TGCAGTGCTAGAGCTGTTGCTGTCACAGATACGCAGTATTTT. Amino acid sequence: CSARAVAVTDTQYF.

V is TRBV18 and J is TRBJ2-1; D tentatively fits TRBD1 or TRBD2 (5 bases each). The CDR3 extends over 15 amino acids. Looked up from germline, CDR1 is KGHSH and CDR2 is LQKENI. V was cut by 0 bases and J by 13 bases, with 19 bases left in between. CDR3 nucleotides: TGTGCCAGCTCACCACCCTACGGGTTACAAGGGACCCAGTTCTTC. Protein: CASSPPYGLQGTQFF.

This sequence joins TRBV6-6 and TRBJ2-1; TRBD2 matches at 10 bases. The trim removed 6 bases at V and 4 bases at J, leaving 3 bases unmatched. The CDR3 runs to 14 residues. Germline CDR1 is MNHNY and CDR2 is SVGAGI (reference sequence). The CDR3 region has the DNA TGTGCCAGCAGAGCGGGGGGGCTGTACAATGAGCAGTTCTTC. It encodes CASRAGGLYNEQFF.

This clonotype was detected a few times. The rearrangement links TRBV20-1 to TRBJ2-5; D might be TRBD1 or TRBD2, each matching 5 bases. Trimming took 4 bases from V and 1 from J, leaving 13 bases between them. CDR1 and CDR2 from the germline V gene are DFQATT and SNEGSKA (reference sequence). This CDR3 is 14 amino acids long. The CDR3 nucleotides are TGCAGTGCTACCACACAGGACTCCCAAGAGACCCAGTACTTC. Protein: CSATTQDSQETQYF.

As concerns this clonotype: It may be a read error: a sequence one base away is much more abundant. The rearrangement links TRBV21-1 to TRBJ2-3; the listed D gene, TRBD2, was not tested against the DNA. TRBV21-1 is a known pseudogene. The CDR3 spans 15 residues. CDR3: CASSKDPSAADTQYF. The CDR3 region has the DNA TGTGCCAGCAGCAAAGACCCTAGCGCCGCAGATACGCAGTATTTT.

The chain has TRBV7-9 and TRBJ1-3, with a tentative D call TRBD1 (6 bases). The CDR3 contains 15 residues. Germline V CDR1 and CDR2: SEHNR, FQNEAQ (reference sequence). Trimming left V 4 bases short and J 2 bases short, with 12 bases between. The DNA for the CDR3 is TGTGCCAGCAGCTCCGGACAGACTCCTGGAAACACCATATATTTT. It specifies CASSSGQTPGNTIYF.

The chain recombines TRBV7-8 with TRBJ1-1; 7 nucleotides match TRBD1. The V segment lost 5 bases and the J segment 1 base; nucleotides outside the gene matches: 7. From germline, CDR1 is SGHVS and CDR2 FQNEAQ. The CDR3 consists of 15 residues. CDR3 nucleotides: TGTGCCAGCAGCGGATGGGGACAGACGAACACTGAAGCTTTCTTT. Translating gives CASSGWGQTNTEAFF.